These 8 T cell receptor beta chains share one sample of origin, sequenced in a study of CD8 T cells in Susac syndrome. Random-hexamer reverse transcription was applied to roughly 0.5 to 1 ug RNA. TCRdb called the immunoSEQ multiplex PCR reads again in MiXCR, with one record for every CDR3 protein. The sample has about 400,000 distinct CDR3 sequences, more than 80% seen once. The sample comprised CD8+ T cells from PBMCs. The source is a human donor with multiple sclerosis.

The chain uses TRBV5-1 and TRBJ2-7, with D unclear. From germline, CDR1 is SGHRS and CDR2 YFSETQ. V lost 4 bases to trimming and J lost 2 bases, with 10 bases between them. The CDR3 length is 13 residues. The CDR3 coding sequence is TGCGCCAGCAGCCTCGCCATAGCCTACGAGCAGTACTTC. This sequence encodes CASSLAIAYEQYF.

The gene calls are TRBV13 and TRBJ2-7; TRBD1 agrees at 8 bases. Germline V gene sequence: CDR1 PRHDT, CDR2 FYEKMQ (reference sequence). The CDR3 runs 15 residues. V lost 4 bases to trimming and J lost 2 bases; unmatched junction nucleotides: 7. The DNA for the CDR3 is TGTGCCAGCAGCTCCCCGGGACAGGAGACCTACGAGCAGTACTTC. Translation: CASSSPGQETYEQYF.

V is TRBV29-1 and J is TRBJ2-7, with D uncertain. Germline V lookup: CDR1 SQVTM, CDR2 ANQGSEA. The CDR3 totals 13 residues. The V gene lost 0 bases and the J gene lost 5 bases, with 11 bases spanning the gap. CDR3: CSVEDPGNNEQYF. The DNA for the CDR3 is TGCAGCGTTGAAGACCCAGGTAACAACGAGCAGTACTTC.

The chain recombines TRBV30 with TRBJ1-1, with no clear D. CDR1 and CDR2 from the germline V gene are GTSNPN and SVGIG (reference sequence). Trimming stripped 2 bases from V and 3 bases from J, with 1 base between. The CDR3 runs to 10 residues. CDR3 coding DNA: TGTGCCTGGAGTTACACTGAAGCTTTCTTT. It encodes CAWSYTEAFF.

V is TRBV20-1 and J is TRBJ2-1; D gene uncertain. The CDR3 covers 14 residues. Germline V gives CDR1 DFQATT, CDR2 SNEGSKA (reference sequence). Deletions cut 6 bases from V and 7 bases from J, with 19 bases between. In DNA form, the CDR3 reads TGCAGTGCGGGTGACTTCGGTTCTCCAAATGAGCAGTTCTTC. This encodes CSAGDFGSPNEQFF.

This chain links TRBV20-1 with TRBJ2-2, with D tentatively TRBD1 (6 bases). The CDR3 is 16 amino acids. Trimming left V 0 bases short and J 0 bases short, with 11 bases between. Germline V lookup: CDR1 DFQATT, CDR2 SNEGSKA (reference sequence). The CDR3 sequence: CSARDSTGSNTGELFF. The CDR3 nucleotides are TGCAGTGCTAGAGATTCGACAGGTTCGAACACCGGGGAGCTGTTTTTT.

This chain connects TRBV15 to TRBJ1-3; D gene ambiguous. Germline values: CDR1 LNHNV, CDR2 YYDKDF (reference sequence). The ends were cut back, 1 base at V and 0 bases at J, with 13 bases in the middle. CDR3 length: 17 amino acids. The CDR3 coding sequence is TGTGCCACCAGCAGAGTAGCCGTCGATATCTCTGGAAACACCATATATTTT. Protein product: CATSRVAVDISGNTIYF.

The chain has TRBV19 and TRBJ1-1, with D possibly TRBD1 on 5 matching bases. The V end lost 3 bases, the J end lost 0 bases, and 8 bases lay between the germline ends. In germline, CDR1 is LNHDA, CDR2 SQIVND (reference sequence). The CDR3 runs to 14 residues. CDR3 loop: CASSIDSLNTEAFF. In DNA, the CDR3 is TGTGCCAGTAGTATCGACAGTCTGAACACTGAAGCTTTCTTT.